This T cell receptor (beta chain) was sequenced in a study of CXCR3-negative and CXCR3-positive naive CD8 T cells. Study-wide results and caveats: CXCR3 levels fell partly with cryopreservation; most assays relied on fresh PBMCs. Both naive subsets, CXCR3-negative and CXCR3-positive, displayed similar TRBV-TRBJ usage, unlike memory cells. In both naive subsets diversity was comparably high, whereas memory CD8+ cells showed much lower diversity.

A remark on this clonotype: The antigen remains undetermined.

Subsets of CD8+ T cells were each sorted in triplicate at approximately 270,000 cells apiece. This CDR3 contains 14 residues. Germline loops: CDR1 MNHEY, CDR2 SVGAGI. The libraries of TRB cDNA were constructed through 5' RACE using UMI labels. TCRdb re-called the 5' RACE reads; every CDR3 protein appears as one record, without DNA. This listing includes around 40,000 distinct CDR3 sequences. This TCR was recovered from a human donor in good health. Some clones in this sample may be carry-over from other donors' samples. The V and J genes are TRBV6-5 and TRBJ1-1; TCRdb reports TRBD1, a call that lacks DNA to check it against. What was sequenced was memory CD8+ T cells from blood. CDR3 residues: CASSYYQGGTEAFF.